One sample yielded the 20 T cell receptor beta chains listed below, sequenced in a study of blood T cells in healthy people across ages. Next came a second PCR, run for 7 to 11 cycles, which used a sample-barcoded 5' primer along with a J-beta primer mix. TCRdb recomputed calls from the 5' RACE reads with MiXCR, one row per CDR3 protein. The table includes about 650,000 distinct CDR3 sequences, 52% detected once. The sample was blood. All receptors come from a woman older than 75 in good health.

The CDR3 DNA reads TGTGCCAGCAGTTTCGGGCCGAGACAGGGGGCAGATACGCAGTATTTT. Its protein is CASSFGPRQGADTQYF. This chain joins TRBV12-3 or TRBV12-4 and TRBJ2-3; TRBD1 aligns across 9 bases. The CDR3 runs to 16 residues. V was clipped by 3 bases and J by 4 bases; unmatched bases: 8.

The table lists this clonotype with a few counts. This may stem from a read error, because a much larger clone lies one nucleotide away. The chain is built from TRBV12-3 or TRBV12-4 and TRBJ2-5; D is uncertain. The CDR3 consists of 16 residues. Trimming removed 2 bases at V and 11 bases at J, with 24 bases between. The CDR3 region is CASSLLGFSLIDEQYF. CDR3 DNA: TGTGCCAGCAGTTTATTAGGTTTTTCCCTTATCGATGAGCAGTACTTC.

The V gene is TRBV20-1, the J gene TRBJ2-3, with D unclear. The CDR3 is 15 residues long. CDR1 DFQATT and CDR2 SNEGSKA come from the germline V gene (reference sequence). V gave up 5 bases and J gave up 2 bases, with 17 bases separating them. CDR3 DNA: TGCAGTGCTGAGCTGACGGCGATCCTCACAGATACGCAGTATTTT. Translated: CSAELTAILTDTQYF.

This clonotype has a handful of counts. The chain couples TRBV11-1 to TRBJ1-1; TRBD1 matches 8 bases. This CDR3 region has 15 residues. Germline CDR1 and CDR2: SGHAT and FQDESV (reference sequence). V lost 6 bases to trimming and J lost 1 base; unmatched junction nucleotides: 7. The CDR3 coding sequence is TGTGCCAGCAGGGATTCGGACAGGGCGAACACTGAAGCTTTCTTT. It is translated as CASRDSDRANTEAFF.

Concerning this clonotype: One base away lies a much larger clone, so this may be a sequencing read error. The CDR3, as DNA: TGCAGCGTTAGGACCCTGGGAGAGACCCAGTTCTTC. This translates into CSVRTLGETQFF. V and J are TRBV29-1 and TRBJ2-1; tentatively, D is TRBD2 (5 bases). Germline V gives CDR1 SQVTM, CDR2 ANQGSEA. CDR3 length equals 12 residues. With 5 bases removed from V and 13 bases from J, the gap between germline ends came to 18 bases.

J is TRBJ1-1 and V is TRBV20-1, with unresolved D. Germline values: CDR1 DFQATT, CDR2 SNEGSKA (reference sequence). This CDR3 has 12 residues. V was trimmed by 0 bases and J by 4 bases, leaving 6 bases between them. This CDR3 reads CSAREPGTEAFF. The CDR3 DNA follows: TGCAGTGCTAGAGAGCCGGGCACTGAAGCTTTCTTT.

The chain combines TRBV20-1 with TRBJ2-1, with D perhaps given as TRBD1 or TRBD2 (5 bases each). Germline loops: CDR1 DFQATT, CDR2 SNEGSKA (reference sequence). The CDR3 is made up of 14 amino acids. V shed 5 bases and J shed 1 base, with 12 bases lying between them. This chain's CDR3 is CSAPGARSYNEQFF. The CDR3 nucleotides are TGCAGTGCTCCCGGGGCTCGTTCCTACAATGAGCAGTTCTTC.

V and J are TRBV27 and TRBJ2-7; D is uncertain. The CDR3 extends over 14 amino acids. Germline assignment: CDR1 MNHEY and CDR2 SMNVEV (reference sequence). V lost 2 bases and J lost 4, with 12 bases in between. The CDR3 protein is CASSLVADQYEQYF. Written as DNA, the CDR3 is TGTGCCAGCAGTTTAGTGGCGGATCAATACGAGCAGTACTTC.

The chain is built from TRBV4-1 and TRBJ2-1; D not certain. Between the trimmed V and J ends, which lost 2 bases and 0 bases, there was a span of 8 bases. CDR1 and CDR2 from the germline V gene are MGHRA and YSYEKL. The CDR3 is 15 amino acids. The CDR3 DNA follows: TGCGCCAGCAGCCAACGGCTGAGCTCCTACAATGAGCAGTTCTTC. Amino acid sequence: CASSQRLSSYNEQFF.

The V and J genes are TRBV9 and TRBJ2-3; D could derive from TRBD1 or TRBD2 (6 bases each). From germline, CDR1 is SGDLS and CDR2 YYNGEE. CDR3 length equals 16 residues. V lost 0 bases to trimming and J lost 4 bases, with 15 bases between them. This CDR3 reads CASSVAGARHADTQYF. The CDR3 nucleotides read TGTGCCAGCAGCGTAGCGGGGGCCCGGCATGCAGATACGCAGTATTTT.

The chain has TRBV29-1 and TRBJ2-5, with 7 bases identical to TRBD2. The CDR3 consists of 16 residues. V shed 3 bases, J shed 11 bases, and the junction held 21 bases outside the gene matches. The germline CDR1 and CDR2 sequences are SQVTM and ANQGSEA. CDR3 sequence: CSVDSERDLEYNEQYF. The CDR3 bases are TGCAGCGTTGATAGTGAGCGGGACCTGGAATACAATGAGCAGTACTTC.

The J gene is TRBJ2-3, the V gene TRBV29-1; 14 nucleotides match TRBD2. This CDR3 comprises 14 residues. CDR1 SQVTM and CDR2 ANQGSEA come from the germline V gene. Trimming cost V 4 bases and J 5 bases; bases outside gene matches: 2. CDR3 region: CSVAGTSGGDTQYF. CDR3 sequence (DNA): TGCAGCGTTGCCGGGACTAGCGGGGGAGATACGCAGTATTTT.

Here the CDR3 DNA reads TGTGCCAGTAGTATGGACGGCAATCAGCCCCAGCATTTT. As protein: CASSMDGNQPQHF. The V and J genes are TRBV19 and TRBJ1-5; D remains unclear. Trimming shortened V by 3 bases and J by 2 bases, and 5 bases separated the two germline ends. This CDR3 comprises 13 residues. CDR1 and CDR2 (germline): LNHDA, SQIVND (reference sequence).

The chain links TRBV7-8 to TRBJ2-7; D remains ambiguous. Germline CDR1 reads SGHVS; CDR2 reads FQNEAQ. This CDR3 spans 15 amino acids. Between the trimmed V and J ends, which lost 1 base and 2 bases, there was a span of 12 bases. The CDR3 nucleotides are TGTGCCAGCAGCTTAGTAATGGCAGTTACCTACGAGCAGTACTTC. This gives the protein CASSLVMAVTYEQYF.

This clonotype was counted a few times. A much more abundant neighbour one base away suggests this may be a read error. The chain joins TRBV6-5 to TRBJ2-7, with 9 positions matching TRBD2. The CDR3 runs 15 residues. The J segment lost 7 bases and the V segment lost 2 bases, leaving 9 bases of the junction unmatched. Per germline, CDR1 MNHEY and CDR2 SVGAGI. Written as DNA, the CDR3 is TGTGCCAGCAGTTACCGGGCTAGCGGGAACAATGAGCAGTACTTC. This codes for CASSYRASGNNEQYF.

The chain has TRBV12-3 or TRBV12-4 and TRBJ2-3; D gene unclear. CDR3 length: 8 amino acids. V lost 7 bases to trimming and J lost 12 bases, with 5 bases between them. In DNA, the CDR3 is TGTGCCAGCAAAACTCAGTATTTT. Translation: CASKTQYF.

The CDR3 protein is CASSPQGTDYEQYF. In DNA form, the CDR3 reads TGTGCCAGCAGCCCCCAAGGGACGGACTACGAGCAGTACTTC. The V call is TRBV9, the J call TRBJ2-4; possibly TRBD1 or TRBD2 for D (5 bases each). The tail of the sequence fits TRBJ2-7 better, so the J call may be wrong. This CDR3 spans 14 amino acids. Germline CDR1 reads SGDLS; CDR2 reads YYNGEE.

Note on this clonotype: Mismatch with germline at one junction end may stem from a read error. This chain connects TRBV2 to TRBJ2-1; D is perhaps TRBD1 (5 bases). The CDR3 runs to 12 residues. Germline V CDR1 and CDR2: SNHLY, FYNNEI. CDR3 sequence (DNA): TGTTCGGTGACAGACCCTTACAATAAGCAGTTCTTC. Amino acid sequence: CSVTDPYNKQFF.

A word on this clonotype: A much bigger clone sits one base away, suggesting this may be a read error. The chain uses TRBV2 and TRBJ2-5; D remains ambiguous. Germline CDR1 SNHLY, CDR2 FYNNEI. V was shortened by 8 bases and J by 11 bases, with 15 bases between the two germline ends. The CDR3 sequence is 11 residues long. For the CDR3, the DNA is TGTGCCAGCGGGCGTAAGAATGAGCAGTACTTC. It specifies CASGRKNEQYF. The variable domain in full, with the rest retrieved from reference TRBV2 and TRBJ2-5, is EPEVTQTPSHQVTQMGQEVILRCVPISNHLYFYWYRQILGQKVEFLVSFYNNEISEKSEIFDDQFSVERPDGSNFTLKIRSTKLEDSAMYFCASGRKNEQYFGPGTRLLVL.

J is TRBJ2-1 and V is TRBV12-3 or TRBV12-4; 13 bases are a match to TRBD2. Germline trimming cut 6 bases from V and 8 bases from J; bases unmatched to any gene: 7. CDR3 size: 15 residues. DNA for the CDR3: TGTGCCAGCAGCTCTGGACTAGCGGGGGTACATGAGCAGTTCTTC. Its protein is CASSSGLAGVHEQFF.